This T cell receptor beta chain was captured in a study of T cells in tumors after PD-1 blockade. For the study at large: Some patients also took daily vismodegib 150 mg during anti-PD-1 treatment.

The assay was immunoSEQ multiplex PCR, and TCRdb's table has in-frame clones only and misses some. This table has approximately 34,000 clones, 73% appearing once. Unmatched junction bases numbered 7, after V lost 5 bases and J lost 6 bases. Germline-derived CDR1 and CDR2 are MRHNA and SNTAGT. The CDR3 is 14 residues long. A remark on this clone: This sample includes further DNA sequences coding for the same CDR3.

The chain has TRBV6-4 and TRBJ2-3, with 8 bases identical to TRBD1. The specimen was PBMCs, collected after anti-PD-1 treatment. This TCR was recovered from a human donor with basal cell carcinoma. CDR3 nucleotides: TGTGCCAGCAGTCCGGACAGGGACAAGGATACGCAGTATTTT. It codes for CASSPDRDKDTQYF.